Presented here are 20 T cell receptor beta chains from one specimen sequenced in a study of shared clonotypes between healthy human individuals. The assay was immunoSEQ multiplex PCR, and TCRdb's table has in-frame clones only and misses some. The repertoire holds about 2.1 million clones, with around 93% as singletons. Cells designated naive CD8 were CD45RO-negative and were positively selected for CCR7, with terminally differentiated effector memory CD45RA+ cells excluded. The sample taken for sequencing was naive CD8+ T cells from PBMCs. The receptors come from a man between 18 and 35 years old in good health. Some clones in this sample may be carry-over from other donors' samples.

This chain connects TRBV29-1 to TRBJ2-7; no clear D. The CDR3 is 15 residues long. Trimming left V 3 bases short and J 2 bases short, with 17 bases between. Per the germline V gene, CDR1 is SQVTM and CDR2 is ANQGSEA. The CDR3 loop reads CSVEERGSTTYEQYF. CDR3 nucleotides: TGCAGCGTTGAGGAGAGAGGCTCCACCACCTACGAGCAGTACTTC.

On this clone: Other nucleotide sequences in the sample specify the same CDR3. This chain links TRBV7-9 with TRBJ2-2, with no clear D. The V gene's germline CDR1 is SEHNR and CDR2 FQNEAQ (reference sequence). The CDR3 is 13 residues long. Trimming cost V 3 bases and J 3 bases, with 5 bases left between them. CDR3 residues: CASSLGYTGELFF. CDR3 DNA sequence: TGTGCCAGCAGCTTGGGATACACCGGGGAGCTGTTTTTT.

V usage is TRBV2 and J usage is TRBJ1-2; D may be TRBD1 (5 bases). Trimming shortened V by 1 base and J by 5 bases, and 14 bases separated the two germline ends. Per the germline V gene, CDR1 is SNHLY and CDR2 is FYNNEI. This CDR3 region has 15 residues. The CDR3 DNA reads as TGTGCCAGCAGTGAAGGCTATGGGGCGGAATATGGCTACACCTTC. As protein: CASSEGYGAEYGYTF.

The sample holds one count of this clone. The V call is TRBV28, the J call TRBJ1-1; tentative D call: TRBD1 (5 bases). From germline, CDR1 is MDHEN and CDR2 SYDVKM. Trimming cost V 4 bases and J 3 bases, with 9 bases left between them. This CDR3 contains 13 residues. This CDR3 reads CASSWTRHTEAFF. CDR3 sequence (DNA): TGTGCCAGCAGTTGGACAAGACACACTGAAGCTTTCTTT.

Comment on this clone: The junction departs from the called germline gene at one end, perhaps through a read error. The chain recombines TRBV10-3 with TRBJ2-1; D ambiguous. There are 15 residues in the CDR3. Per the germline V gene, CDR1 is ENHRY and CDR2 is SYGVKD. This CDR3 is CAISESRNSDNEQFF. In DNA form, the CDR3 reads TGTGCCATCAGTGAGTCGAGGAACTCCGACAATGAGCAGTTCTTC.

The chain joins TRBV28 to TRBJ2-3; 7 bases agree with TRBD2. Trimming took 3 bases from V and 2 from J; bases not matched to a gene: 8. The CDR3 is 16 residues long. Germline lookup yields CDR1 MDHEN and CDR2 SYDVKM. The CDR3 bases are TGTGCCAGCAGTTTTTCGGGGGAGGGCTCCACAGATACGCAGTATTTT. Its protein product is CASSFSGEGSTDTQYF.

V gene TRBV28 combines with J gene TRBJ2-1, with 9 nucleotides matching TRBD2. Unmatched junction bases numbered 9, after V lost 7 bases and J lost 5 bases. CDR1 MDHEN and CDR2 SYDVKM come from the germline V gene. The CDR3 contains 15 residues. In nucleotides, the CDR3 is TGTGCCAGCACCCTAGCGGGACTAGTTGACAATGAGCAGTTCTTC. Encoded protein: CASTLAGLVDNEQFF.

This chain uses TRBV7-9 with TRBJ1-1, with D perhaps matching TRBD1 (5 bases). V shed 5 bases and J shed 2 bases, with 12 bases lying between them. This CDR3 region has 14 residues. In germline, CDR1 is SEHNR, CDR2 FQNEAQ (reference sequence). This CDR3 is CASSPQTVNTEAFF. CDR3 DNA: TGTGCCAGCAGCCCTCAGACAGTCAACACTGAAGCTTTCTTT.

The V and J genes are TRBV11-2 and TRBJ2-2; 14 nucleotides line up with TRBD2. Germline V lookup: CDR1 SGHAT, CDR2 FQNNGV. This CDR3 is 18 amino acids long. The junction had 5 bases not matched to a gene; V was cut back by 4 bases and J by 1 base. The CDR3 region has the DNA TGTGCCAGCAGCTGGGGGACTAGCGGGAGTTGGAACACCGGGGAGCTGTTTTTT. Translating it yields CASSWGTSGSWNTGELFF.

The genes are TRBV28 and TRBJ2-1, with 7 bases that match TRBD2. This CDR3 contains 15 residues. The V gene's germline CDR1 is MDHEN and CDR2 SYDVKM. J lost 7 bases, V lost 7 bases, and 13 bases had no gene match. The CDR3 protein is CASTLTGGLHNEQFF. The CDR3 DNA sequence: TGTGCCAGCACCCTGACGGGGGGACTCCATAATGAGCAGTTCTTC.

This clone was observed once. This sequence joins TRBV9 and TRBJ2-3; 11 positions agree with TRBD2. The V gene end was trimmed by 3 bases and the J gene end by 2 bases; junction bases not matched to a gene: 2. Looked up from germline, CDR1 is SGDLS and CDR2 is YYNGEE. The CDR3 length is 15 residues. The CDR3, as DNA: TGTGCCAGCAGCGCGGGACTAGCGGTCACAGATACGCAGTATTTT. Its translation: CASSAGLAVTDTQYF.

The gene calls are TRBV5-5 and TRBJ2-7; a possible D gene is TRBD1 (5 bases). CDR1 and CDR2 from the germline V gene are SGHKS and YYEKEE (reference sequence). V was shortened by 0 bases and J by 2 bases, with 6 bases between the two germline ends. The CDR3 is 13 amino acids. CDR3 nucleotides: TGTGCCAGCAGCTTGGTCAGGGCCTACGAGCAGTACTTC. This gives the protein CASSLVRAYEQYF.

This chain joins TRBV7-4 and TRBJ1-4, with TRBD1 identical over 9 bases. The CDR3 consists of 19 residues. CDR1 and CDR2 from the germline V gene are SGHVT and SQSDAQ. The V and J ends lost 5 bases and 7 bases, in that order; junction bases with no gene match: 20. CDR3 nucleotides: TGTGCCAGCAGCGCCATGAACCGGGACAGGGAGCCAATGAGTGAAAAACTGTTTTTT. This translates into CASSAMNRDREPMSEKLFF. Full variable domain (missing parts from reference TRBV7-4 and TRBJ1-4): GAGVSQSPRYKVAKRGRDVALRCDSISGHVTLYWYRQTLGQGSEVLTYSQSDAQRDKSGRPSGRFSAERPERSVSTLKIQRTEQGDSAVYLCASSAMNRDREPMSEKLFFGSGTQLSVL.

The V gene is TRBV7-2, the J gene TRBJ2-1; the D is unclear. Trimming pared 1 base from V and 9 bases from J, leaving 4 bases between. CDR3 size: 11 residues. Germline assignment: CDR1 SGHTA and CDR2 FQGNSA. The CDR3, as DNA: TGTGCCAGCAGCTTAGTAGCTGAGCAGTTCTTC. This codes for CASSLVAEQFF.

The gene calls are TRBV5-1 and TRBJ2-7; 9 nucleotides align to TRBD2. The CDR3 totals 14 residues. Germline CDR1 SGHRS, CDR2 YFSETQ. The V gene end was trimmed by 3 bases and the J gene end by 3 bases; junction bases not matched to a gene: 4. DNA for the CDR3: TGCGCCAGCAGCTCCGGGACTAGCCTCTACGAGCAGTACTTC. Residues: CASSSGTSLYEQYF.

The chain uses TRBV21-1 and TRBJ2-2; TRBD1 is taken as the D call from the table, unchecked against the DNA. TRBV21-1 is deemed a pseudogene. The CDR3 runs to 15 residues. This CDR3 reads CASSSGTGNTGELFF. The CDR3 DNA reads as TGTGCCAGCAGCTCGGGGACAGGGAACACCGGGGAGCTGTTTTTT.

The J gene is TRBJ1-6, the V gene TRBV4-1, with 11 bases lining up with TRBD1. V lost 0 bases, J lost 9 bases, and 4 bases stayed unmatched. Germline CDR1 is MGHRA and CDR2 is YSYEKL. The CDR3 runs to 16 residues. CDR3 DNA sequence: TGCGCCAGCAGCCAAGATGGACAGGGGGCAGGTTCACCCCTCCACTTT. It encodes CASSQDGQGAGSPLHF.

The chain links TRBV4-1 to TRBJ1-5; 7 bases match TRBD1. The CDR3 spans 17 residues. Trimming cost V 1 base and J 7 bases; bases outside gene matches: 13. Germline CDR1 and CDR2: MGHRA and YSYEKL. Written as DNA, the CDR3 is TGCGCCAGCAGCCAAGTTACCGGGACAGTTATACGGCAGCCCCAGCATTTT. Translation: CASSQVTGTVIRQPQHF.

This chain connects TRBV23-1 to TRBJ1-2; the D gene is possibly TRBD1 (5 bases). TRBV23-1 is sorted into the ORF group, with uncertain function. V lost 5 bases and J lost 2, with 12 bases in between. This CDR3 comprises 14 residues. The CDR3 DNA sequence: TGCGCCAGCAGTTCATGGGGGGGGAACTATGGCTACACCTTC. It encodes CASSSWGGNYGYTF.

As for this clone: Other DNA sequences from this sample encode an identical CDR3 as well. The V gene is TRBV27, the J gene TRBJ2-7, with D unresolved. V was cut by 5 bases and J by 0 bases, with 8 bases left in between. Germline assignment: CDR1 MNHEY and CDR2 SMNVEV (reference sequence). This CDR3 has 13 residues. The CDR3 region is CASSPSSSYEQYF. The CDR3 DNA is TGTGCCAGCAGTCCCTCCAGCTCCTACGAGCAGTACTTC.